Below are 24 T cell receptor beta chains sequenced from a single sample in a study of cytomegalovirus exposure and HLA in healthy donors. Use of 60 Vbeta and 13 Jbeta primers characterized the PCR. Profiled with immunoSEQ multiplex PCR; TCRdb holds only in-frame clones, not every one. The data show 150,000 to 200,000 clones, approximately 84% seen once. The sequenced sample was PBMCs. These receptors were obtained from a boy between 10 and 17 years old in good health and CMV-seronegative.

This chain joins TRBV6-1 and TRBJ2-7; 11 bases are a match to TRBD1. The CDR3 is 20 amino acids. Per the germline V gene, CDR1 is MNHNS and CDR2 is SASEGT. The J segment lost 5 bases and the V segment lost 2 bases, leaving 20 bases of the junction unmatched. The CDR3 region has the DNA TGTGCCAGCAGTGAAAGGTTGGTGGGACAGGGGGGTATCGGTCGCCACGAGCAGTACTTC. It is translated as CASSERLVGQGGIGRHEQYF.

This chain connects TRBV30 to TRBJ2-1; the match to TRBD2 covers 7 bases. Unmatched junction bases numbered 17, after V lost 3 bases and J lost 0 bases. The CDR3 is 19 amino acids. The germline CDR1 and CDR2 sequences are GTSNPN and SVGIG (reference sequence). The CDR3 protein is CAWRTPLALTPRSYNEQFF. Written as DNA, the CDR3 is TGTGCCTGGAGAACCCCACTAGCGCTTACTCCCCGCTCCTACAATGAGCAGTTCTTC.

This clone came up a few times. The genes are TRBV29-1 and TRBJ2-5, with D possibly being TRBD2 (5 bases). Trimming shortened V by 2 bases and J by 8 bases, and 12 bases separated the two germline ends. CDR3 length equals 12 residues. CDR1 is SQVTM, CDR2 ANQGSEA, per germline. DNA for the CDR3: TGCAGCGTTGAATCCGGGGAGCCCACCCAGTACTTC. It specifies CSVESGEPTQYF.

This sequence joins TRBV6-6 and TRBJ2-7; 7 positions match TRBD1. Germline V gene sequence: CDR1 MNHNY, CDR2 SVGAGI (reference sequence). The V and J ends lost 0 bases and 6 bases, in that order; junction bases with no gene match: 2. The CDR3 runs 13 residues. CDR3 coding DNA: TGTGCCAGCAGTTACTCAGCAGGGGGCGAGCAGTACTTC. As protein: CASSYSAGGEQYF.

This clone was observed a few times. V usage is TRBV9 and J usage is TRBJ1-1; TRBD1 matches 11 bases. Germline trimming cut 3 bases from V and 3 bases from J; bases unmatched to any gene: 10. CDR3 length equals 17 residues. Germline V gene lookup returns CDR1 SGDLS and CDR2 YYNGEE. CDR3 in amino acids: CASSARTGGVIDTEAFF. The CDR3, as DNA: TGTGCCAGCAGCGCACGGACAGGGGGCGTTATAGACACTGAAGCTTTCTTT.

This chain joins TRBV5-6 and TRBJ2-3, with 10 bases matching TRBD2. Germline V gene lookup returns CDR1 SGHDT and CDR2 YYEEEE. J lost 2 bases, V lost 1 base, and 10 bases had no gene match. The CDR3 runs to 18 residues. CDR3 bases: TGTGCCAGCAGCTTGAGTCTTAGCGGGGGGCAGGCCACAGATACGCAGTATTTT. Translating gives CASSLSLSGGQATDTQYF.

This rearrangement joins TRBV5-1 to TRBJ1-1, with D uncertain. Trimming took 4 bases from V and 5 from J, leaving 36 bases between them. The germline CDR1 and CDR2 sequences are SGHRS and YFSETQ. This CDR3 region has 21 residues. The CDR3, as DNA: TGCGCCAGCAGCCCGGGCCCATTCAGGTTCGATCGAGGGAGATTCGTGACTGAAGCTTTCTTT. Translated, it gives CASSPGPFRFDRGRFVTEAFF. The full variable domain, with the rest looked up from reference TRBV5-1 and TRBJ1-1, is KAGVTQTPRYLIKTRGQQVTLSCSPISGHRSVSWYQQTPGQGLQFLFEYFSETQRNKGNFPGRFSGRQFSNSRSEMNVSTLELGDSALYLCASSPGPFRFDRGRFVTEAFFGQGTRLTVV.

The rearrangement uses TRBV7-9 and TRBJ2-1, with 7 bases lining up with TRBD2. J was trimmed by 6 bases and V by 6 bases; bases with no gene match: 5. The CDR3 consists of 13 residues. Per the germline V gene, CDR1 is SEHNR and CDR2 is FQNEAQ (reference sequence). For the CDR3, the DNA is TGTGCCAGCAGTCGCGGGAGTGTCAATGAGCAGTTCTTC. Protein: CASSRGSVNEQFF.

The chain recombines TRBV5-6 with TRBJ1-1; D unclear. V was shortened by 1 base and J by 5 bases, with 12 bases between the two germline ends. CDR3 size: 14 residues. Germline lookup yields CDR1 SGHDT and CDR2 YYEEEE. In DNA form, the CDR3 reads TGTGCCAGCAGCTTGTTTGCGTTACTAACTGAAGCTTTCTTT. Translated: CASSLFALLTEAFF. Full variable domain (rest looked up from reference TRBV5-6 and TRBJ1-1): DAGVTQSPTHLIKTRGQQVTLRCSPKSGHDTVSWYQQALGQGPQFIFQYYEEEERQRGNFPDRFSGHQFPNYSSELNVNALLLGDSALYLCASSLFALLTEAFFGQGTRLTVV.

The chain has TRBV11-2 and TRBJ1-5, with D unclear. There are 14 residues in the CDR3. The germline V gene has CDR1 SGHAT and CDR2 FQNNGV. V lost 3 bases and J lost 7, with 13 bases in between. In nucleotides, the CDR3 is TGTGCCAGCAGCTTTGTCGGGGTGGGACAGCCCCAGCATTTT. This gives the protein CASSFVGVGQPQHF.

V and J are TRBV18 and TRBJ1-2, with 8 bases identical to TRBD1. V was pared by 3 bases and J by 0 bases, with 3 bases of the junction left unmatched. The CDR3 totals 15 residues. Germline V lookup: CDR1 KGHSH, CDR2 LQKENI. CDR3 residues: CASSPLDRANYGYTF. CDR3 DNA: TGTGCCAGCTCACCCCTGGACAGGGCTAACTATGGCTACACCTTC. Filled out from reference TRBV18 and TRBJ1-2, the complete variable domain reads NAGVMQNPRHLVRRRGQEARLRCSPMKGHSHVYWYRQLPEEGLKFMVYLQKENIIDESGMPKERFSAEFPKEGPSILRIQQVVRGDSAAYFCASSPLDRANYGYTFGSGTRLTVV.

This clone has just one count. J is TRBJ2-2 and V is TRBV28; possibly TRBD2 for D (6 bases). The germline V and J ends were trimmed by 7 bases and 7 bases, with 19 bases remaining between them. The CDR3 has 15 amino acids. Germline CDR1 MDHEN, CDR2 SYDVKM. CDR3 loop: CASTRGGTRVGELFF. CDR3 DNA: TGTGCCAGCACCCGCGGCGGGACGAGGGTCGGGGAGCTGTTTTTT.

This clone was picked up one time. This rearrangement joins TRBV7-2 to TRBJ2-5; TRBD1 is a possible D gene (6 bases). This CDR3 is built from 14 residues. Germline V lookup: CDR1 SGHTA, CDR2 FQGNSA. Trimming left V 4 bases short and J 3 bases short, with 12 bases between. CDR3 nucleotides: TGTGCCAGCAGCTACCGAGGGGGTGAAGAGACCCAGTACTTC. It encodes CASSYRGGEETQYF.

The J gene is TRBJ1-3, the V gene TRBV19; 10 bases line up with TRBD1. CDR3 length: 16 residues. Unmatched junction bases numbered 11, after V lost 8 bases and J lost 4 bases. Germline loops: CDR1 LNHDA, CDR2 SQIVND (reference sequence). In DNA, the CDR3 is TGTGCCAGTCAATTGGGGACAGGGGACTTGGGAAACACCATATATTTT. This gives the protein CASQLGTGDLGNTIYF.

In this sample, this clone turned up a few times. V gene TRBV30 combines with J gene TRBJ2-7; 7 positions match TRBD1. The germline CDR1 and CDR2 sequences are GTSNPN and SVGIG (reference sequence). The trim removed 3 bases at V and 1 base at J, leaving 15 bases unmatched. The CDR3 has 17 amino acids. In DNA, the CDR3 is TGTGCCTGGAGGGGTTTGAGGGGGCGAAATTTTTCCTACGAGCAGTACTTC. Amino acids: CAWRGLRGRNFSYEQYF.

The chain carries TRBV13 and TRBJ2-1; the match to TRBD2 covers 12 bases. CDR1 and CDR2 (germline): PRHDT, FYEKMQ (reference sequence). This CDR3 has 17 amino acids. The V and J ends lost 8 bases and 7 bases, in that order; junction bases with no gene match: 15. The DNA of the CDR3 is TGTGCCAGCCGACACCGACGGACTAGCGGGACCATTAATGAGCAGTTCTTC. As protein: CASRHRRTSGTINEQFF. Full variable domain (remainder filled in from reference TRBV13 and TRBJ2-1): AAGVIQSPRHLIKEKRETATLKCYPIPRHDTVYWYQQGPGQDPQFLISFYEKMQSDKGSIPDRFSAQQFSDYHSELNMSSLELGDSALYFCASRHRRTSGTINEQFFGPGTRLTVL.

V gene TRBV5-8 combines with J gene TRBJ1-1; no reliable D call. The CDR3 is 10 amino acids. V lost 1 base and J lost 10, with 5 bases in between. Germline loops: CDR1 SGHTS, CDR2 YDEGEE. CDR3 DNA: TGTGCCAGCAGCTTGTATGTAGCTTTCTTT. Amino acids: CASSLYVAFF.

The V and J genes are TRBV5-8 and TRBJ2-1; TRBD1 might be the D (7 bases). Germline V gene sequence: CDR1 SGHTS, CDR2 YDEGEE. Trimming pared 2 bases from V and 8 bases from J, leaving 20 bases between. The CDR3 extends over 16 amino acids. The CDR3 is CASSFYRGLVSDEQFF. The CDR3 DNA reads TGTGCCAGCAGCTTTTACAGGGGACTGGTCTCGGATGAGCAGTTCTTC.

This chain connects TRBV19 to TRBJ1-5, with 9 bases fitting TRBD1. CDR1 is LNHDA, CDR2 SQIVND, per germline (reference sequence). Unmatched junction bases numbered 14, after V lost 4 bases and J lost 7 bases. This CDR3 has 17 amino acids. The CDR3 DNA sequence: TGTGCCAGTAGTAGAACTCCATCGGACAGGGGAAGGCAGCCCCAGCATTTT. This sequence encodes CASSRTPSDRGRQPQHF.

The chain employs TRBV13 and TRBJ1-2; maybe TRBD1 (5 bases). Germline V CDR1 and CDR2: PRHDT, FYEKMQ (reference sequence). The CDR3 runs 15 residues. Trimming removed 4 bases from V and 7 bases from J, with 19 bases in between. The CDR3 DNA sequence: TGTGCCAGCAGCTGGGGGGACGCAGGACTACCTGGCTACACCTTC. Residues: CASSWGDAGLPGYTF.

The chain links TRBV25-1 to TRBJ2-7; D might be TRBD1 (8 bases). CDR3 length: 14 residues. Trimming cost V 4 bases and J 2 bases, with 12 bases left between them. Germline V lookup: CDR1 MGHDK, CDR2 SYGVNS. The CDR3 spells CASSGQGTTYEQYF. The CDR3 coding sequence is TGTGCCAGCAGTGGACAGGGGACTACCTACGAGCAGTACTTC.

This chain uses TRBV19 with TRBJ2-7; 8 bases are a match to TRBD1. With V trimmed by 3 bases and J by 2 bases, 3 bases remained unmatched. The CDR3 is 14 residues long. Looked up from germline, CDR1 is LNHDA and CDR2 is SQIVND (reference sequence). Here the CDR3 DNA reads TGTGCCAGTAGTATTGGGACAGGCCCCTACGAGCAGTACTTC. Protein: CASSIGTGPYEQYF.

This chain links TRBV19 with TRBJ2-7; TRBD2 might be the D (6 bases). V shed 4 bases and J shed 0 bases, with 16 bases lying between them. CDR3 size: 16 residues. Per the germline V gene, CDR1 is LNHDA and CDR2 is SQIVND (reference sequence). CDR3 coding DNA: TGTGCCAGTAGTAACTCCCGGGGGTATAACTCCTACGAGCAGTACTTC. Protein product: CASSNSRGYNSYEQYF.

The CDR3 DNA sequence: TGTGCCAGCAGCTTCCCATGGGCCGAGCAGTACTTC. Protein product: CASSFPWAEQYF. The rearrangement uses TRBV7-2 and TRBJ2-7; D ambiguous. The ends were cut back, 3 bases at V and 6 bases at J, with 9 bases in the middle. Germline-derived CDR1 and CDR2 are SGHTA and FQGNSA. CDR3 length: 12 residues.